This is a list of T cell receptor beta chains from one sample in a study of T cell repertoires in cytomegalovirus infection. These receptors have no known antigen. TCRdb processed the reads anew with MiXCR; each CDR3 protein has one entry. The sample shows approximately 990,000 distinct CDR3 sequences, roughly 30% of them seen only once. The source material was cultured CD8+ T cells from PBMCs, sampled from culture after CMV antigen stimulation. These receptors originate from a human donor in good health (CMV status not recorded). Some clones in this sample may be carry-over from other donors' samples. Both conserved end residues are part of each CDR3. Each record gives: CDR3 DNA, CDR3 protein, V gene, D gene, J gene, clone size. The D gene is left open where the match is weak. Size values are once, few and many counts, or a class for expanded clones, and some rows have none.

CDR3nt: TGTGCCAGCAGTTCAAGACTAGCGGGGGGAGATACGCAGTATTTT; CDR3aa: CASSSRLAGGDTQYF; v_gene: TRBV12-3/TRBV12-4; d_gene: TRBD2; j_gene: TRBJ2-3; abundance: .
CDR3nt: TGTGCCAGCAGCCCAACCGGGACAACGATCCAAGAGACCCAGTACTTC; CDR3aa: CASSPTGTTIQETQYF; v_gene: TRBV7-6; d_gene: .; j_gene: TRBJ2-5; abundance: few
CDR3nt: TGTGCCAACAGCTGGACTAGCGGGGGGGCCTACGAGCAGTACTTC; CDR3aa: CANSWTSGGAYEQYF; v_gene: TRBV7-8; d_gene: TRBD2; j_gene: TRBJ2-7; abundance: .
CDR3nt: TGTGCCAGCAGTCTAAAGCCTTGGGGTTCTGGAAACACCATATATTTT; CDR3aa: CASSLKPWGSGNTIYF; v_gene: TRBV28; d_gene: .; j_gene: TRBJ1-3; abundance: .
CDR3nt: TGTGCCAGCACTCGTGGGGGGGGGGACTACGAGCAGTACTTC; CDR3aa: CASTRGGGDYEQYF; v_gene: TRBV27; d_gene: TRBD2; j_gene: TRBJ2-7; abundance: few
CDR3nt: TGTGCCAGCAGCCAAGATAGGGGACTAGTTGGGGGATACAATGAGCAGTTCTTC; CDR3aa: CASSQDRGLVGGYNEQFF; v_gene: TRBV4-2; d_gene: TRBD2; j_gene: TRBJ2-1; abundance: .
CDR3nt: TGTGCCAGCAGCTGGGCAGCTCTATACAATGAGCAGTTCTTC; CDR3aa: CASSWAALYNEQFF; v_gene: TRBV5-4; d_gene: .; j_gene: TRBJ2-1; abundance: few
CDR3nt: TGTGCCAGCAGCTCTAGCGGGACAGGGAGCTCCTACGAGCAGTACTTC; CDR3aa: CASSSSGTGSSYEQYF; v_gene: TRBV7-6; d_gene: .; j_gene: TRBJ2-7; abundance: few
CDR3nt: TGTGCCAGCAGTTTAACATGGACTAGCGAACACTACGAGCAGTACTTC; CDR3aa: CASSLTWTSEHYEQYF; v_gene: TRBV27; d_gene: TRBD2; j_gene: TRBJ2-7; abundance: .
CDR3nt: TGTGCCAGTAGTATACCGGGGATGAACACTGAAGCTTTCTTT; CDR3aa: CASSIPGMNTEAFF; v_gene: TRBV19; d_gene: .; j_gene: TRBJ1-1; abundance: .
CDR3nt: TGTGCCAGCAGTGGACCTAGCGGGGGTAGCACAGATACGCAGTATTTT; CDR3aa: CASSGPSGGSTDTQYF; v_gene: TRBV6-1; d_gene: TRBD2; j_gene: TRBJ2-3; abundance: few
CDR3nt: TGTGCCAGCAGTTTGAGGGGGGCAGGGTTGGGAATTGACAATGAGCAGTTCTTC; CDR3aa: CASSLRGAGLGIDNEQFF; v_gene: TRBV27; d_gene: .; j_gene: TRBJ2-1; abundance: .
CDR3nt: TGTGCCAGCACCTCGGGACTAGCGGGGGAAGAAGCCTACGAGCAGTACTTC; CDR3aa: CASTSGLAGEEAYEQYF; v_gene: TRBV12-3/TRBV12-4; d_gene: TRBD2; j_gene: TRBJ2-7; abundance: .
CDR3nt: TGTGCCAGTAGTATGTCTAGCGGGGGTTACAATGAGCAGTTCTTT; CDR3aa: CASSMSSGGYNEQFF; v_gene: TRBV19; d_gene: TRBD2; j_gene: TRBJ2-1; abundance: .
CDR3nt: TGTGCCAGCAGCCAAGAAGTCGATAAGGACGGGACATGTCAAGAGACCCAGTACTTC; CDR3aa: CASSQEVDKDGTCQETQYF; v_gene: TRBV3-1; d_gene: .; j_gene: TRBJ2-5; abundance: few
CDR3nt: TGCAGCGTTGGAGGCGATGCATCCTACGAGCAGTACTTC; CDR3aa: CSVGGDASYEQYF; v_gene: TRBV29-1; d_gene: .; j_gene: TRBJ2-7; abundance: .
CDR3nt: TGTGCCAGCAGTCCCCGTTACAGAGCCTATAATTCACCCCTCCACTTT; CDR3aa: CASSPRYRAYNSPLHF; v_gene: TRBV27; d_gene: .; j_gene: TRBJ1-6; abundance: .
CDR3nt: TGTGCCAGCAGTTTAAGGTGGATCGGCCCCTCGGGATACAATGAGCAGTTCTTC; CDR3aa: CASSLRWIGPSGYNEQFF; v_gene: TRBV28; d_gene: .; j_gene: TRBJ2-1; abundance: few
CDR3nt: TGTGCCACCAGCAGAGGCAGGGGAAAGACTGGCTACACCTTC; CDR3aa: CATSRGRGKTGYTF; v_gene: TRBV15; d_gene: .; j_gene: TRBJ1-2; abundance: .
CDR3nt: TGTGCCAGCAGCCCCTTGGACAGGGTAAATTCACCCCTCCACTTT; CDR3aa: CASSPLDRVNSPLHF; v_gene: TRBV28; d_gene: TRBD1; j_gene: TRBJ1-6; abundance: few
CDR3nt: TGTGCCAGCAGGGATAGGACAGGGTTCTACACCTTC; CDR3aa: CASRDRTGFYTF; v_gene: TRBV7-6; d_gene: TRBD1; j_gene: TRBJ1-2; abundance: many
CDR3nt: TGTGCCAGCAGCCCCGAGGGACAGATGAACACTGAAGCTTTCTTT; CDR3aa: CASSPEGQMNTEAFF; v_gene: TRBV9; d_gene: TRBD1; j_gene: TRBJ1-1; abundance: .
CDR3nt: TGTGCCACCCGGGCCGGGGGGGCAAAGAACAATGAGCAGTTCTTC; CDR3aa: CATRAGGAKNNEQFF; v_gene: TRBV15; d_gene: TRBD2; j_gene: TRBJ2-1; abundance: .
CDR3nt: TGTGCCAGCAGTGAATTACCCGGCAGAATCCAAGAGACCCAGTACTTC; CDR3aa: CASSELPGRIQETQYF; v_gene: TRBV6-1; d_gene: .; j_gene: TRBJ2-5; abundance: many
CDR3nt: TGTGCCAGCAGCTTTGGTGAGGTGGGACAGGGGATCAATCAGCCCCAGCATTTT; CDR3aa: CASSFGEVGQGINQPQHF; v_gene: TRBV5-8; d_gene: TRBD1; j_gene: TRBJ1-5; abundance: .
CDR3nt: TGTGCCAGCAGCAGCCAACAGGGAGACCAGCCCCAGCATTTT; CDR3aa: CASSSQQGDQPQHF; v_gene: TRBV7-6; d_gene: .; j_gene: TRBJ1-5; abundance: many